The source of this T cell receptor (beta chain) is a study of vaccination and CD4 T cells after COVID-19. About the study: The study enrolled six male and four female convalescents, two of whom were Hispanic.

This clonotype has a handful of counts. Its antigen remains unknown. V lost 4 bases, J lost 7 bases, and 20 bases lay in between. The germline V gene has CDR1 SGHRS and CDR2 YFSETQ. The CDR3 is 15 residues long. Cultured CD4+ T cell DNA underwent sequencing with the Oncomine TCR Beta short-read assay. TCRdb reanalysed the PCR reads using MiXCR and keeps one entry per CDR3 protein. The table lists thousands of distinct CDR3 sequences, approximately 22% of them singletons. Regarding treatment: roughly 10-day PBMC culture with coronavirus spike peptide pools or control peptides (ViraFEST assay). IL-2 at about 11 IU/ml and peptide pools at roughly 9.1 ug/ml were added to PBMCs cultured at a few million per well.

This TCR came from a human donor who had recovered from COVID-19. Material for sequencing was CD4+ T cells from blood, cultured in vitro. V gene TRBV5-1 combines with J gene TRBJ1-2; D remains ambiguous. The CDR3 spells CASSEGQQKTSGYTF. In DNA, the CDR3 is TGCGCCAGCAGCGAAGGGCAGCAGAAGACTAGTGGCTACACCTTC.